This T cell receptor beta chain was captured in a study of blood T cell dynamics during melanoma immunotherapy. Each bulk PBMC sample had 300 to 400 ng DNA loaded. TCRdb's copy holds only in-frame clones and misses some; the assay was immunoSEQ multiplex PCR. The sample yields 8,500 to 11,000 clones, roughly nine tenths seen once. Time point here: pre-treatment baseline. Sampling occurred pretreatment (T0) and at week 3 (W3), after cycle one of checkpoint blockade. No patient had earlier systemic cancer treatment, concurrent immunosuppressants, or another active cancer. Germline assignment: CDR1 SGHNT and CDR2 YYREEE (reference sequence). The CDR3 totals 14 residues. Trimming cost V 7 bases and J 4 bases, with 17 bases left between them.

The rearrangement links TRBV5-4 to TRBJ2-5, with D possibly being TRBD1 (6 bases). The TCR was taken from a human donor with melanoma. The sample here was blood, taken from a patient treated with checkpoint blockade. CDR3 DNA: TGTGCCAGCGGACCCACAGGGATGTTAGAGACCCAGTACTTC. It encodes CASGPTGMLETQYF.